Each of the 28 T cell receptor beta chains below was sequenced from the same sample in a study of regulatory T cells in long-lasting Graves disease. Researchers made TCR beta libraries by using iRepertoire HTBI primers and running Arm-PCR on CDR3 regions. MiXCR was run by TCRdb on the multiplex PCR reads, yielding one entry per CDR3 protein. The sample consists of 390,000 or so distinct CDR3 sequences, roughly 10% of them appearing once. The time point denotes: newly diagnosed GD, antithyroid drugs for less than 3 months. There was RNA extracted from PBMCs, and the TCR library was made from it. These data were also filed under a second study, of T cells in Graves' hyperthyroidism and ophthalmopathy.

The input for sequencing was peripheral blood mononuclear cells (PBMCs), taken at new diagnosis, from a patient treated with antithyroid drugs. The receptors derive from a woman younger than 35 with Graves disease.

This clonotype was observed many times. V is TRBV7-2 and J is TRBJ2-1; 9 nucleotides line up with TRBD2. The CDR3 is made up of 14 amino acids. Germline assignment: CDR1 SGHTA and CDR2 FQGNSA. V dropped 5 bases and J dropped 4; count of bases not matched to a gene: 3. CDR3 in amino acids: CASSPSGAYNEQFF. The CDR3 coding sequence is TGTGCCAGCAGCCCTAGCGGGGCTTACAATGAGCAGTTCTTC.

This clonotype occurred many times. V usage is TRBV12-3 or TRBV12-4 and J usage is TRBJ2-2; maybe TRBD2 (5 bases). The CDR3 length is 16 residues. The ends were cut back, 8 bases at V and 2 bases at J, with 18 bases in the middle. The chain's CDR3 is CASRHVRGDNTGELFF. The CDR3 region has the DNA TGTGCCAGCCGCCACGTCCGGGGAGACAACACCGGGGAGCTGTTTTTT.

J is TRBJ1-6 and V is TRBV2, with TRBD1 identical over 8 bases. This CDR3 is 18 amino acids long. Germline assignment: CDR1 SNHLY and CDR2 FYNNEI. V was pared by 6 bases and J by 0 bases, with 10 bases of the junction left unmatched. The chain's CDR3 is CASRRRTGLSSYNSPLHF. The CDR3 DNA reads as TGTGCCAGCAGACGGAGGACAGGGCTGAGCTCCTATAATTCACCCCTCCACTTT.

This clonotype appeared a few times. The chain carries TRBV4-3 and TRBJ2-7; 10 bases map to TRBD1. The length of the CDR3 is 15 residues. The germline gives CDR1 LGHNA, CDR2 YSLEER. V shed 2 bases and J 3 bases; nucleotides not matched to a gene: 4. CDR3 sequence: CASSQQRDRGYEQYF. CDR3 bases: TGCGCCAGCAGCCAACAACGGGACAGGGGCTACGAGCAGTACTTC.

There are many counts of this clonotype. V gene TRBV7-2 combines with J gene TRBJ2-1, with 9 bases lining up with TRBD2. J was trimmed by 8 bases and V by 1 base; bases with no gene match: 12. Germline lookup yields CDR1 SGHTA and CDR2 FQGNSA. The CDR3 has 17 amino acids. The CDR3 protein is CASSLVGAAGGGDEQFF. Written as DNA, the CDR3 is TGTGCCAGCAGCTTAGTGGGTGCGGCGGGAGGGGGAGATGAGCAGTTCTTC.

The table lists this clonotype with many counts. The J gene is TRBJ2-7, the V gene TRBV30, with 8 bases aligning to TRBD2. The CDR3 contains 13 residues. The V segment lost 4 bases and the J segment 3 bases; nucleotides outside the gene matches: 5. The V gene's germline CDR1 is GTSNPN and CDR2 SVGIG (reference sequence). CDR3 bases: TGTGCCTGGAAACTAGCGGAGGGCTACGAGCAGTACTTC. Residues: CAWKLAEGYEQYF.

This clonotype appeared many times. This sequence joins TRBV6-9 and TRBJ2-2; no clear D gene. Trimming shortened V by 3 bases and J by 0 bases, and 5 bases separated the two germline ends. Germline CDR1 reads MNHGY; CDR2 reads SVAAGI. CDR3 length equals 14 residues. DNA for the CDR3: TGTGCCAGCAGTTACGGAGCGAACACCGGGGAGCTGTTTTTT. This codes for CASSYGANTGELFF.

At least ten counts were recorded for this clonotype. The chain is built from TRBV7-2 and TRBJ2-3; 8 nucleotides align to TRBD2. The germline gives CDR1 SGHTA, CDR2 FQGNSA. V shed 3 bases and J 4 bases; nucleotides not matched to a gene: 3. The CDR3 sequence is 14 residues long. Here the CDR3 DNA reads TGTGCCAGCAGCTTTCGGGAGGGCTCAGATACGCAGTATTTT. Translating gives CASSFREGSDTQYF.

This clonotype was seen repeatedly, ten times or more. V gene TRBV5-6 combines with J gene TRBJ1-1, with D uncertain. Germline-derived CDR1 and CDR2 are SGHDT and YYEEEE. CDR3 length: 16 residues. V shed 4 bases and J shed 0 bases, with 16 bases lying between them. CDR3 bases: TGTGCCAGCAGCCCCTCGGGTCTGCCCATGAACACTGAAGCTTTCTTT. Protein product: CASSPSGLPMNTEAFF.

This clonotype has at least ten counts. The chain recombines TRBV20-1 with TRBJ2-1; the D call may be TRBD1 or TRBD2 (7 bases each). This CDR3 comprises 18 residues. Germline V gene sequence: CDR1 DFQATT, CDR2 SNEGSKA (reference sequence). V was clipped by 0 bases and J by 2 bases, with 20 bases between them. The CDR3 region has the DNA TGCAGTGCTAGAGATGGAGGGGAGGGGGCCCTGCCCTACAATGAGCAGTTCTTC. Amino acids: CSARDGGEGALPYNEQFF.

The genes are TRBV9 and TRBJ2-5; 8 positions agree with TRBD2. The CDR3 totals 16 residues. Germline V gene sequence: CDR1 SGDLS, CDR2 YYNGEE. V shed 3 bases and J 0 bases; nucleotides not matched to a gene: 7. The CDR3, as DNA: TGTGCCAGCAGCGCCAGCGGGGGCCACTACCAAGAGACCCAGTACTTC. Amino acids: CASSASGGHYQETQYF.

A remark on this clonotype: The junction departs from the called germline gene at one end, perhaps through a read error. The CDR3 DNA follows: TGTGCCAGCAGCTACTTTGGGGCTCCTGGCTATGGCTACACCTTC. Its protein product is CASSYFGAPGYGYTF. V gene TRBV6-2 or TRBV6-3 combines with J gene TRBJ1-2, with D possibly matching TRBD1 (5 bases). The CDR3 runs 15 residues. Germline CDR1 MNHEY, CDR2 SVGEGT.

This clonotype was detected only a few times. This CDR3 fails to terminate in the conserved phenylalanine or tryptophan, so it likely reflects a read error. The chain joins TRBV6-2 or TRBV6-3 to TRBJ2-1, with D possibly being TRBD1 (6 bases). V was shortened by 5 bases and J by 4 bases, with 18 bases between the two germline ends. Germline V CDR1 and CDR2: MNHEY, SVGEGT. This CDR3 is built from 16 residues. CDR3 sequence: CASSQTTGQGYNEQFL. CDR3 DNA sequence: TGTGCCAGCAGTCAAACGACCGGGCAGGGGTACAATGAGCAGTTCCTC.

This clonotype was detected a few times. V is TRBV12-3 or TRBV12-4 and J is TRBJ2-3; TRBD2 matches at 7 bases. After removal of 3 bases from V and 2 bases from J, the junction contained 8 bases not matched to a gene. This CDR3 region has 16 residues. The CDR3 protein is CASSFGLVGSTDTQYF. CDR3 bases: TGTGCCAGCAGTTTCGGACTAGTGGGGTCCACAGATACGCAGTATTTT.

The V gene is TRBV7-9, the J gene TRBJ2-1; 7 bases are shared with TRBD1. V lost 4 bases to trimming and J lost 2 bases; unmatched junction nucleotides: 14. The germline gives CDR1 SEHNR, CDR2 FQNEAQ (reference sequence). The CDR3 runs to 18 residues. The CDR3 spells CASSSRTPRTGAYNEQFF. DNA of the CDR3: TGTGCCAGCAGCTCCCGGACCCCGCGGACAGGAGCCTACAATGAGCAGTTCTTC.

This clonotype was seen at least ten times. V usage is TRBV12-3 or TRBV12-4 and J usage is TRBJ2-1, with D perhaps matching TRBD1 or TRBD2 (5 bases each). The CDR3 has 14 residues. Deletions cut 3 bases from V and 7 bases from J, with 13 bases between. The CDR3, as DNA: TGTGCCAGCAGTTTTGAATGGGGGAGTAATGAGCAGTTCTTC. Its translation: CASSFEWGSNEQFF.

This clonotype showed up many times. This chain uses TRBV5-1 with TRBJ1-1; 9 bases map to TRBD1. The CDR3 length is 15 residues. Germline V gene data show CDR1 as SGHRS and CDR2 as YFSETQ. The V segment lost 3 bases and the J segment 3 bases; nucleotides outside the gene matches: 6. CDR3 loop: CASSSRTGVDTEAFF. The CDR3 region has the DNA TGCGCCAGCAGCTCACGGACAGGGGTCGACACTGAAGCTTTCTTT.

This clonotype was seen at least ten times. The chain carries TRBV6-1 and TRBJ2-7, with unresolved D. Germline lookup yields CDR1 MNHNS and CDR2 SASEGT. The CDR3 extends over 15 amino acids. V lost 7 bases to trimming and J lost 0 bases, with 16 bases between them. CDR3: CASTPRGTYSYEQYF. DNA of the CDR3: TGTGCCAGCACCCCAAGAGGTACCTACTCCTACGAGCAGTACTTC.

This clonotype was observed many times. This sequence joins TRBV10-1 and TRBJ1-1, with 8 positions matching TRBD1. The length of the CDR3 is 12 residues. V lost 6 bases to trimming and J lost 7 bases; unmatched junction nucleotides: 4. Germline V gene sequence: CDR1 WNHNN, CDR2 SYGVQD (reference sequence). CDR3 coding DNA: TGCGCCAGCAGCGACGGGACAGGTGAAGCTTTCTTT. This translates into CASSDGTGEAFF.

This clonotype was seen ten or more times. This rearrangement joins TRBV7-3 to TRBJ2-1; D is uncertain. The length of the CDR3 is 15 residues. V lost 5 bases and J 4 bases, leaving 15 bases between the germline ends. CDR1 is SGHTA and CDR2 is FQGTGA in the germline V gene. The CDR3 nucleotides read TGTGCCAGCAGCCCTATGGCCCAAACATACAATGAGCAGTTCTTC. Its protein product is CASSPMAQTYNEQFF.

This clonotype came up a few times. This rearrangement joins TRBV4-1 to TRBJ1-5, with 9 bases fitting TRBD1. J lost 6 bases, V lost 4 bases, and 7 bases had no gene match. Germline V lookup: CDR1 MGHRA, CDR2 YSYEKL. This CDR3 contains 15 residues. Written as DNA, the CDR3 is TGCGCCAGCAGCCGGGACAGGGTGGGGATTCAGCCCCAGCATTTT. Translation: CASSRDRVGIQPQHF.

This clonotype was observed at least ten times. The chain combines TRBV24-1 with TRBJ2-2, with 8 nucleotides matching TRBD1. V was clipped by 3 bases and J by 3 bases; unmatched bases: 5. Germline V gene lookup returns CDR1 KGHDR and CDR2 SFDVKD. This CDR3 is built from 16 residues. In DNA form, the CDR3 reads TGTGCCACCAGTGATCCAGGGGGCGCGGACACCGGGGAGCTGTTTTTT. Translation gives CATSDPGGADTGELFF.

This clonotype was observed a handful of times. The rearrangement links TRBV9 to TRBJ2-6; D gene uncertain. The V gene's germline CDR1 is SGDLS and CDR2 YYNGEE. The length of the CDR3 is 15 residues. V shed 4 bases and J shed 4 bases, with 12 bases lying between them. The CDR3 nucleotides read TGTGCCAGCAGCTCAGAGCCCCGGGGGGCCAACGTCCTGACTTTC. This sequence encodes CASSSEPRGANVLTF. Using reference TRBV9 and TRBJ2-6 for the parts outside the CDR3, the full variable domain is DSGVTQTPKHLITATGQRVTLRCSPRSGDLSVYWYQQSLDQGLQFLIQYYNGEERAKGNILERFSAQQFPDLHSELNLSSLELGDSALYFCASSSEPRGANVLTFGAGSRLTVL.

J is TRBJ2-7 and V is TRBV19; 7 bases agree with TRBD2. The V segment lost 4 bases and the J segment 3 bases; nucleotides outside the gene matches: 9. The CDR3 has 15 residues. Germline assignment: CDR1 LNHDA and CDR2 SQIVND (reference sequence). In nucleotides, the CDR3 is TGTGCCAGTAGTAAAACCCTAGCGGAGGGCTACGAGCAGTACTTC. Its translation is CASSKTLAEGYEQYF.

In this sample, this clonotype turned up many times. The chain uses TRBV9 and TRBJ2-3, with a weak D call TRBD2 (5 bases). Trimming left V 0 bases short and J 1 base short, with 9 bases between. CDR3 size: 15 residues. CDR1 is SGDLS and CDR2 is YYNGEE in the germline V gene. The CDR3 sequence is CASSVGGFGTDTQYF. The DNA of the CDR3 is TGTGCCAGCAGCGTAGGAGGGTTCGGCACAGATACGCAGTATTTT.

This clonotype was observed at least ten times. Written as DNA, the CDR3 is TGTGCCAGCAGTTTAAAAGGCCAGGGGGAAGCTTTCTTT. Translation: CASSLKGQGEAFF. The J gene is TRBJ1-1, the V gene TRBV12-3 or TRBV12-4; D is perhaps TRBD1 (6 bases). The CDR3 spans 13 residues. Trimming took 2 bases from V and 8 from J, leaving 12 bases between them.

This clonotype was counted ten times or more. The chain links TRBV5-1 to TRBJ2-3; a weak D match, TRBD2 (6 bases). V was pared by 1 base and J by 2 bases, with 14 bases between. The germline V gene encodes CDR1 SGHRS and CDR2 YFSETQ. The CDR3 spans 16 residues. The CDR3 DNA follows: TGCGCCAGCAGCTTGAACCGGGACTGGCACACAGATACGCAGTATTTT. Translated, it gives CASSLNRDWHTDTQYF.

This clonotype was counted at least ten times. This rearrangement joins TRBV7-9 to TRBJ1-2; D perhaps matches TRBD1 (5 bases). Germline CDR1 and CDR2: SEHNR and FQNEAQ (reference sequence). Trimming left V 0 bases short and J 7 bases short, with 9 bases between. The CDR3 length is 13 residues. Here the CDR3 reads CASSLAGGPGYTF. The CDR3 nucleotides are TGTGCCAGCAGCTTAGCCGGGGGTCCTGGCTACACCTTC.